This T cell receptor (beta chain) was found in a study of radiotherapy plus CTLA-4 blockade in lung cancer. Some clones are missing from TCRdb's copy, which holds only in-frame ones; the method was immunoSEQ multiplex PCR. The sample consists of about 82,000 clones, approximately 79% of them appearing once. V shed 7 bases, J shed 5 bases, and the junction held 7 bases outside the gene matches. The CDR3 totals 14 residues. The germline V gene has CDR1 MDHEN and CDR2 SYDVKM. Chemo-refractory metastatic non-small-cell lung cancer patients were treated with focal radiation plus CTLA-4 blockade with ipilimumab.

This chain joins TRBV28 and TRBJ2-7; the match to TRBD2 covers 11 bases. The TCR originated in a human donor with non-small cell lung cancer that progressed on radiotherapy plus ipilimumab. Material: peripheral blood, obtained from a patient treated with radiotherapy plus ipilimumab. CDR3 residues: CASTVGGLADEQYF. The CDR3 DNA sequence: TGTGCCAGCACTGTTGGGGGACTAGCGGACGAGCAGTACTTC.